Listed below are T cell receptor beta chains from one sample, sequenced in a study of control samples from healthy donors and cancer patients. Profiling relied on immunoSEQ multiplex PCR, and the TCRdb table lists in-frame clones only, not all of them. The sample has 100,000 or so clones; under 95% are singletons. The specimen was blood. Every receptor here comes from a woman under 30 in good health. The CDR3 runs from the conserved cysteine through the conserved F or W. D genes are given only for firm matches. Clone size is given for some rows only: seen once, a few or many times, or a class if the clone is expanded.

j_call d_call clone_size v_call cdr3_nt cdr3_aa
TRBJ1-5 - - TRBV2 TGTGCCAGCAGGGGATGGGGGTGGCCCCAGCATTTT CASRGWGWPQHF
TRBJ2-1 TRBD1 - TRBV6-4 TGTGCCAGCAGTGAGGTGGGACAGGGGAGTGATGAGCAGTTCTTC CASSEVGQGSDEQFF
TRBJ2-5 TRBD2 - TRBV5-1 TGCGCCAGCAGTCTAGGATCTTTAGCGGGAGTTGAGACCCAGTACTTC CASSLGSLAGVETQYF
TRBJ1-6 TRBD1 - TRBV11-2 TGTGCCAGCAGCTTAGATGGGACAGGATATTCACCCCTCCACTTT CASSLDGTGYSPLHF
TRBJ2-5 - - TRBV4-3 TGCGCCAGCAGCCAAGATCCCCCGGGCGGGCAAGAGACCCAGTACTTC CASSQDPPGGQETQYF
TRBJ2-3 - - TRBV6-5 TGTGCCAGCAGTTCGGAAATCACAGATACGCAGTATTTT CASSSEITDTQYF
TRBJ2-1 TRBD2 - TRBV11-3 TGTGCCAGCAAGGCGGGGGTCTACAATGAGCAGTTCTTC CASKAGVYNEQFF
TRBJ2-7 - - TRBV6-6 TGTGCCAGCAGTGCCCCCCGGGACCGAGTCTGGGACGAGCAGTACTTC CASSAPRDRVWDEQYF
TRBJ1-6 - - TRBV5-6 TGTGCCAGCAGCTTGGGGGGGGCAGACCACTATTCACCCCTCCACTTT CASSLGGADHYSPLHF
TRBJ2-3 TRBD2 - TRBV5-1 TGCGCCAGCAGCGGGGGACTAGCAGGCCAAGATACGCAGTATTTT CASSGGLAGQDTQYF
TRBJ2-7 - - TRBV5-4 TGTGCCAGCAGCCGGGGCGGGGGACAGGCATACGAGCAGTACTTC CASSRGGGQAYEQYF
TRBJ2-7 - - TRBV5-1 TGCGCCAGCAGTTCAAGCGGAGCCTCCTACGAGCAGTACTTC CASSSSGASYEQYF
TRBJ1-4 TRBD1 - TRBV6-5 TGTGCCAGCAGATTCGACAGGGGAGATGAAAAACTGTTTTTT CASRFDRGDEKLFF
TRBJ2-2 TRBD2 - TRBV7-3 TGTGCCAGCAGCTTAGTCCGGTCCGTGGGAGGGCCTTCCGGGGAGCTGTTTTTT CASSLVRSVGGPSGELFF
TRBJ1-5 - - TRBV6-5 TGTGCCAGCAGTCTTAGGGGGAGTAGCAATCAGCCCCAGCATTTT CASSLRGSSNQPQHF
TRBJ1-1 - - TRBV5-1 TGCGCCAGCAGCCCGACAGCCAACACTGAAGCTTTCTTT CASSPTANTEAFF
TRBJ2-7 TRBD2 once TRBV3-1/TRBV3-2 TGTGCCAGCAGCCCCTGGGCGGGGGGCGGAGAGCAGTACTTC CASSPWAGGGEQYF